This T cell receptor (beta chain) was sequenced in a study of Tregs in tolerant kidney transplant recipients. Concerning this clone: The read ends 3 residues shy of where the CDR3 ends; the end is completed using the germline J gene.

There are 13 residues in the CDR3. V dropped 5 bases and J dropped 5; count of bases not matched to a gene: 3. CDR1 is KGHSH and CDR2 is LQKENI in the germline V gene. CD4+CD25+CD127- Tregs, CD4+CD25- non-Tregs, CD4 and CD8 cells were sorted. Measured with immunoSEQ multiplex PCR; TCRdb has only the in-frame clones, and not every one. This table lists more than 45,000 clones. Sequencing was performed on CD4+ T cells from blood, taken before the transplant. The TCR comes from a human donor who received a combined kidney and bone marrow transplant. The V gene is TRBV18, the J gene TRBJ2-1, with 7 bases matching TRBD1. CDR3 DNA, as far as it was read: TGTGCCAGCTCATCGGGGACAGACAATGAG. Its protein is CASSSGTDNE. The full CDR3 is CASSSGTDNEQFF.